Each of the 18 T cell receptor beta chains below was sequenced from the same sample in a study of PD-L1 blockade in urothelial cancer. Regarding time point: pretreatment peripheral blood. Here immunoSEQ multiplex PCR was the method, and the copy in TCRdb shows in-frame clones only, minus some. Of about 95,000 clones in the sample, nearly 90% were seen once. The sample consisted of PBMCs, taken around atezolizumab (anti-PD-L1) treatment. These TCRs come from a man aged 55 to 69 with urothelial cancer.

The CDR3 region is CASSYRAGLTPGLAGGPHEQYF. The CDR3, as DNA: TGCGCCAGCAGTTATCGGGCAGGGTTAACTCCGGGACTAGCGGGGGGGCCCCACGAGCAGTACTTC. The chain joins TRBV5-1 to TRBJ2-7, with 16 bases matching TRBD2. This CDR3 is built from 22 residues. Losses at the gene ends were 5 bases for V and 5 bases for J; bases not matched to a gene: 25. Per the germline V gene, CDR1 is SGHRS and CDR2 is YFSETQ.

The V gene is TRBV7-2, the J gene TRBJ2-3; 7 bases match TRBD1. V was clipped by 6 bases and J by 2 bases; unmatched bases: 11. This CDR3 is 16 amino acids long. Per germline, CDR1 SGHTA and CDR2 FQGNSA. The DNA for the CDR3 is TGTGCCAGCAGGCGAGCCGGGACAGCCCTCACAGATACGCAGTATTTT. It codes for CASRRAGTALTDTQYF.

The V and J genes are TRBV4-3 and TRBJ2-1; D perhaps matches TRBD2 (6 bases). The V gene's germline CDR1 is LGHNA and CDR2 YSLEER. The CDR3 sequence is 15 residues long. V lost 4 bases and J 3 bases, leaving 13 bases between the germline ends. This CDR3 reads CASSRSSEIYNEQFF. For the CDR3, the DNA is TGCGCCAGCAGCCGTTCTAGCGAGATCTACAATGAGCAGTTCTTC.

The chain couples TRBV5-4 to TRBJ2-3; TRBD2 agrees at 9 bases. Germline loops: CDR1 SGHNT, CDR2 YYREEE (reference sequence). The junction had 6 bases not matched to a gene; V was cut back by 2 bases and J by 2 bases. The length of the CDR3 is 16 residues. The CDR3 DNA is TGTGCCAGCAGCTTTTGGGCGGGGGGGTTCACAGATACGCAGTATTTT. Protein: CASSFWAGGFTDTQYF.

DNA for the CDR3: TGTGCCAGCAGTTACTCGAAGGCGGGATGGGAGACCCAGTACTTC. Translation gives CASSYSKAGWETQYF. V usage is TRBV6-5 and J usage is TRBJ2-5; TRBD2 might be the D (6 bases). The length of the CDR3 is 15 residues. Looked up from germline, CDR1 is MNHEY and CDR2 is SVGAGI. Trimming cost V 0 bases and J 5 bases, with 13 bases left between them.

The CDR3 protein is CSVASGGAGEQFF. In DNA form, the CDR3 reads TGCAGCGTTGCCAGCGGGGGGGCGGGGGAGCAGTTCTTC. This chain joins TRBV29-1 and TRBJ2-1, with 10 bases fitting TRBD2. Germline V lookup: CDR1 SQVTM, CDR2 ANQGSEA. The junction had 7 bases not matched to a gene; V was cut back by 4 bases and J by 10 bases. This CDR3 region has 13 residues.

This chain uses TRBV5-1 with TRBJ2-2; 8 bases fit TRBD2. The germline CDR1 and CDR2 sequences are SGHRS and YFSETQ. CDR3 length: 17 amino acids. The V and J ends lost 4 bases and 4 bases, in that order; junction bases with no gene match: 12. CDR3 DNA: TGCGCCAGCAGCCCCACTCCGGGGGGGCCTGGCACCGGGGAGCTGTTTTTT. Its translation: CASSPTPGGPGTGELFF.

This chain connects TRBV5-5 to TRBJ2-7; 9 nucleotides match TRBD2. CDR3 size: 15 residues. Germline V CDR1 and CDR2: SGHKS, YYEKEE (reference sequence). Trimming removed 2 bases from V and 0 bases from J; junction bases left unmatched: 3. CDR3 sequence: CASSLSGRTSYEQYF. Written as DNA, the CDR3 is TGTGCCAGCAGCTTAAGCGGGAGGACCTCCTACGAGCAGTACTTC.

The chain joins TRBV15 to TRBJ2-5, with 11 bases identical to TRBD2. The CDR3 loop spans 16 amino acids. CDR1 and CDR2 from the germline V gene are LNHNV and YYDKDF (reference sequence). The V gene end was trimmed by 0 bases and the J gene end by 5 bases; junction bases not matched to a gene: 5. CDR3 amino acids: CATSRELAGGRETQYF. The CDR3 DNA is TGTGCCACCAGCAGAGAATTAGCGGGGGGGCGGGAGACCCAGTACTTC.

The genes are TRBV4-3 and TRBJ2-2; 10 nucleotides align to TRBD2. Germline loops: CDR1 LGHNA, CDR2 YSLEER. This CDR3 comprises 16 residues. V was pared by 0 bases and J by 5 bases, with 3 bases of the junction left unmatched. The CDR3 DNA sequence: TGCGCCAGCAGCCAAGAGGGACTAGCGATTACCGGGGAGCTGTTTTTT. As protein: CASSQEGLAITGELFF.

The V and J genes are TRBV19 and TRBJ1-5; possible D gene TRBD1, 6 bases. The CDR3 runs to 14 residues. In germline, CDR1 is LNHDA, CDR2 SQIVND (reference sequence). Trimming pared 2 bases from V and 7 bases from J, leaving 12 bases between. The CDR3 protein is CASSIPTGTQPQHF. The CDR3 nucleotides read TGTGCCAGTAGTATACCGACAGGCACCCAGCCCCAGCATTTT.

The chain uses TRBV4-2 and TRBJ1-2; no definite D call. Germline V gives CDR1 LGHNA, CDR2 YNFKEQ. There are 14 residues in the CDR3. Trimming removed 6 bases from V and 0 bases from J, with 11 bases in between. The CDR3 spells CASRPAATNYGYTF. The DNA for the CDR3 is TGTGCCAGCAGGCCGGCGGCGACTAACTATGGCTACACCTTC.

The chain links TRBV7-2 to TRBJ1-5; weak D call: TRBD1 (5 bases). V was clipped by 5 bases and J by 2 bases, with 13 bases between them. Germline CDR1 reads SGHTA; CDR2 reads FQGNSA. The CDR3 has 15 residues. CDR3 DNA sequence: TGTGCCAGCAGCCGGGAGAGGGGAGGCAATCAGCCCCAGCATTTT. It translates to CASSRERGGNQPQHF.

The chain couples TRBV30 to TRBJ1-2; D is undetermined. Deletions cut 0 bases from V and 0 bases from J, with 8 bases between. Germline CDR1 reads GTSNPN; CDR2 reads SVGIG (reference sequence). The CDR3 spans 14 residues. CDR3 sequence (DNA): TGTGCCTGGAGTGTGCAGGTAGCTAACTATGGCTACACCTTC. Amino acids: CAWSVQVANYGYTF.

This clone appeared a single time. The CDR3 loop reads CASSLSRRTEAFF. The CDR3 DNA follows: TGTGCCAGCAGTTTATCGAGGCGGACTGAAGCTTTCTTT. The chain uses TRBV27 and TRBJ1-1; D gene unclear. CDR3 length equals 13 residues. Between the trimmed V and J ends, which lost 0 bases and 5 bases, there was a span of 7 bases. CDR1 MNHEY and CDR2 SMNVEV come from the germline V gene (reference sequence).

The chain has TRBV30 and TRBJ2-3, with a weak D call TRBD1 (6 bases). The CDR3 runs to 14 residues. The V end was cut by 0 bases, the J end by 6 bases, with 13 bases between. CDR1 is GTSNPN and CDR2 is SVGIG in the germline V gene (reference sequence). CDR3 nucleotides: TGTGCCTGGAGTGTAGGGGCAGGGGTGGATACGCAGTATTTT. It specifies CAWSVGAGVDTQYF.

V gene TRBV5-7 combines with J gene TRBJ1-5; D perhaps matches TRBD1 (6 bases). TRBV5-7 is known as an ORF, though its function is uncertain. V dropped 0 bases and J dropped 7 bases, with 14 bases sitting between them. The CDR3 runs 15 residues. CDR3 coding DNA: TGTGCCAGCAGCTTGGGGACAGCAAAACGGCAGCCCCAGCATTTT. Encoded protein: CASSLGTAKRQPQHF.

The V gene is TRBV4-3, the J gene TRBJ2-3; D possibly corresponds to TRBD2 (7 bases). This CDR3 region has 17 residues. From germline, CDR1 is LGHNA and CDR2 YSLEER. Trimming pared 1 base from V and 0 bases from J, leaving 14 bases between. CDR3 residues: CASSQVWGGPSTDTQYF. The CDR3 bases are TGCGCCAGCAGCCAAGTCTGGGGGGGCCCTAGCACAGATACGCAGTATTTT.